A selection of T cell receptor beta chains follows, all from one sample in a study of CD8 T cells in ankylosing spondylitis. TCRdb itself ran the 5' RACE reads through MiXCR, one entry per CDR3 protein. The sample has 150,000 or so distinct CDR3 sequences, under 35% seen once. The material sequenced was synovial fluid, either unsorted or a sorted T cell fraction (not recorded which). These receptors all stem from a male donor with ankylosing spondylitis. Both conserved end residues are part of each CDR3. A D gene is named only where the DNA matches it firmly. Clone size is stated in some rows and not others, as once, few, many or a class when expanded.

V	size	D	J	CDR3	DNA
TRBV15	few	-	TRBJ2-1	CATSRDVGINEQFF	TGTGCCACCAGCAGAGATGTGGGGATAAATGAGCAGTTCTTC
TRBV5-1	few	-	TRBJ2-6	CASSTLAGANVLTF	TGCGCCAGCAGCACTCTGGCTGGGGCCAACGTCCTGACTTTC
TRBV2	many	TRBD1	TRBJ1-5	CASRPDRAIEPQHF	TGTGCCAGCAGGCCGGACAGGGCGATTGAGCCCCAGCATTTT
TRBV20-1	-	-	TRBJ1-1	CSAGGAFF	TGCAGTGCTGGGGGAGCTTTCTTT
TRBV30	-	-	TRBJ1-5	CAWSAGTSGNQPQHF	TGTGCCTGGAGCGCCGGGACATCGGGCAATCAGCCCCAGCATTTT
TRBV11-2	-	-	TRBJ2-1	CASSFQGLTQFF	TGTGCCAGCAGCTTTCAAGGCCTAACCCAGTTCTTC
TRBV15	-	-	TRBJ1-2	CATSRSGSYGYTF	TGTGCCACCAGCAGATCAGGATCCTATGGCTACACCTTC
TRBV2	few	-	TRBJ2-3	CASTFSPSSRADTQYF	TGTGCCAGCACCTTCTCCCCCTCCAGTAGGGCAGATACGCAGTATTTT
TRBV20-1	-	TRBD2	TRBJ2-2	CSAQRSSGRNTGELFF	TGCAGTGCCCAGCGTTCTAGCGGGAGGAACACCGGGGAGCTGTTTTTT
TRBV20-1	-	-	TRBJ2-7	CSAAVPTYEQYF	TGCAGTGCCGCCGTCCCAACCTACGAGCAGTACTTC
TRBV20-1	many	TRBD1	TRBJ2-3	CSAPTGLYDTQYF	TGCAGTGCCCCGACAGGGTTGTACGATACGCAGTATTTT
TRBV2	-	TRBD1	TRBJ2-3	CASSRTGGSTDTQYF	TGTGCCAGCAGTCGGACAGGGGGCTCCACAGATACGCAGTATTTT
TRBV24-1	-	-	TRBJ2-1	CATSRAQYNEQFF	TGTGCCACCAGCCGGGCCCAATACAATGAGCAGTTCTTC
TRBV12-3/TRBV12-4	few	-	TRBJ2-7	CASSSPGRGSYEQYF	TGTGCCAGCAGTTCCCCGGGGCGGGGATCCTACGAGCAGTACTTC
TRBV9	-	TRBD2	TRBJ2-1	CASSVQAGEVEQFF	TGTGCCAGCAGCGTTCAGGCGGGAGAGGTTGAGCAGTTCTTC
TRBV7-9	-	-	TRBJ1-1	CASSIQGKNTEAFF	TGTGCCAGCAGCATCCAGGGGAAGAACACTGAAGCTTTCTTT
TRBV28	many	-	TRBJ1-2	CASSFAGGRANYGYTF	TGTGCCAGCAGTTTCGCGGGGGGACGAGCTAACTATGGCTACACCTTC
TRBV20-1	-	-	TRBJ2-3	CSASTGTKSPDTQYF	TGCAGTGCTTCCACGGGTACTAAGTCCCCAGATACGCAGTATTTT
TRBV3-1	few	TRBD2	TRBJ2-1	CASSQGETGTRYNEQFF	TGTGCCAGCAGCCAAGGTGAGACCGGGACTAGATACAATGAGCAGTTCTTC